One sample yielded the 15 T cell receptor beta chains listed below, sequenced in a study of cytomegalovirus exposure and HLA in healthy donors. 60 Vbeta and 13 Jbeta primers were used in PCR. TCRdb keeps only in-frame clones here, not all; method: immunoSEQ multiplex PCR. The repertoire consists of under 110,000 clones, with around 85% occurring once and the leading ten covering approximately 3.9%. Sequencing was performed on PBMCs. The receptors come from a man aged 25 to 40 in good health and CMV-seronegative.

The CDR3, as DNA: TGTGCCATCAGTGAGTCAAACTCGTTCAATGAGCAGTTCTTC. Translation: CAISESNSFNEQFF. The V call is TRBV10-3, the J call TRBJ2-1; D is unresolved. Germline lookup yields CDR1 ENHRY and CDR2 SYGVKD. CDR3 length: 14 amino acids. Between the trimmed V and J ends, which lost 0 bases and 6 bases, there was a span of 9 bases.

This chain connects TRBV5-1 to TRBJ2-7; no clear D. V was pared by 3 bases and J by 6 bases, with 7 bases between. Germline CDR1 is SGHRS and CDR2 is YFSETQ. The CDR3 covers 11 residues. The CDR3 is CASSSNFEQYF. The CDR3 region has the DNA TGCGCCAGCAGCTCTAATTTCGAGCAGTACTTC. Filled out from reference TRBV5-1 and TRBJ2-7, the complete variable domain reads KAGVTQTPRYLIKTRGQQVTLSCSPISGHRSVSWYQQTPGQGLQFLFEYFSETQRNKGNFPGRFSGRQFSNSRSEMNVSTLELGDSALYLCASSSNFEQYFGPGTRLTVT.

The V call is TRBV5-1, the J call TRBJ2-2; a weak D match, TRBD1 (5 bases). Looked up from germline, CDR1 is SGHRS and CDR2 is YFSETQ. Trimming removed 0 bases from V and 0 bases from J, with 12 bases in between. The CDR3 length is 17 residues. CDR3 sequence: CASSLGVSRANTGELFF. CDR3 DNA sequence: TGCGCCAGCAGCTTGGGGGTTTCCAGGGCGAACACCGGGGAGCTGTTTTTT.

The J gene is TRBJ1-5, the V gene TRBV2, with D possibly being TRBD1 (5 bases). Germline CDR1 reads SNHLY; CDR2 reads FYNNEI. This CDR3 spans 15 amino acids. Trimming took off 4 bases at V and 6 bases at J, with 16 bases between the two ends. CDR3 nucleotide sequence: TGTGCCAGCAGTGTGGCTTCAGGTCAGGGTCAGCCCCAGCATTTT. The encoded protein is CASSVASGQGQPQHF.

The chain carries TRBV14 and TRBJ2-1; TRBD2 matches at 7 bases. This CDR3 contains 15 residues. J lost 5 bases, V lost 0 bases, and 4 bases had no gene match. The germline V gene has CDR1 SGHDN and CDR2 FVKESK. The CDR3 nucleotides are TGTGCCAGCAGCCAAGATTGGGGAGGGAACAATGAGCAGTTCTTC. It yields the protein CASSQDWGGNNEQFF.

This chain connects TRBV23-1 to TRBJ2-2; D possibly corresponds to TRBD2 (6 bases). TRBV23-1 is an ORF; its function is uncertain. V was clipped by 2 bases and J by 5 bases, with 30 bases between them. This CDR3 comprises 21 residues. CDR3 region: CASSQPWGVWKEGSRTGELFF. The CDR3 DNA reads TGCGCCAGCAGTCAACCCTGGGGGGTTTGGAAGGAAGGTTCGCGGACCGGGGAGCTGTTTTTT.

The chain links TRBV27 to TRBJ2-7, with a tentative D call TRBD2 (6 bases). Trimming took 4 bases from V and 4 from J, leaving 20 bases between them. The CDR3 is made up of 16 amino acids. Germline V CDR1 and CDR2: MNHEY, SMNVEV (reference sequence). This CDR3 reads CASSWRGPERRYEQYF. The CDR3 DNA follows: TGTGCCAGCAGTTGGAGGGGACCTGAGAGGCGGTACGAGCAGTACTTC.

The CDR3, as DNA: TGTGCCAGCAGCGTAGGGTCTTCCCTAGCGGGGTCAGATACGCAGTATTTT. It specifies CASSVGSSLAGSDTQYF. The genes are TRBV9 and TRBJ2-3, with 9 nucleotides matching TRBD2. Germline CDR1 is SGDLS and CDR2 is YYNGEE. The CDR3 length is 17 residues. V shed 0 bases and J 4 bases; nucleotides not matched to a gene: 9.

This chain links TRBV2 with TRBJ1-1; 9 nucleotides match TRBD1. The germline V gene encodes CDR1 SNHLY and CDR2 FYNNEI. The V segment lost 5 bases and the J segment 0 bases; nucleotides outside the gene matches: 4. The CDR3 covers 15 residues. Here the CDR3 reads CASSPGTGLNTEAFF. CDR3 coding DNA: TGTGCCAGCAGTCCCGGGACAGGGTTGAACACTGAAGCTTTCTTT. The whole variable domain, remainder taken from reference TRBV2 and TRBJ1-1, is EPEVTQTPSHQVTQMGQEVILRCVPISNHLYFYWYRQILGQKVEFLVSFYNNEISEKSEIFDDQFSVERPDGSNFTLKIRSTKLEDSAMYFCASSPGTGLNTEAFFGQGTRLTVV.

The chain combines TRBV6-5 with TRBJ2-7; TRBD1 matches 8 bases. The V gene end was trimmed by 2 bases and the J gene end by 4 bases; junction bases not matched to a gene: 7. The CDR3 consists of 15 residues. In germline, CDR1 is MNHEY, CDR2 SVGAGI. The CDR3 reads CASSYDRGSGYEQYF. CDR3 in DNA: TGTGCCAGCAGTTACGACAGGGGTTCGGGGTACGAGCAGTACTTC.

This clone was counted once. Here the CDR3 reads CASQPGQGVSFYGYTF. CDR3 DNA sequence: TGTGCCAGCCAGCCGGGACAGGGCGTTTCTTTCTATGGCTACACCTTC. The J gene is TRBJ1-2, the V gene TRBV28, with 9 positions matching TRBD1. The CDR3 is 16 residues long. Losses at the gene ends were 8 bases for V and 4 bases for J; bases not matched to a gene: 14. Germline lookup yields CDR1 MDHEN and CDR2 SYDVKM.

This sequence joins TRBV9 and TRBJ1-4, with unresolved D. V gave up 0 bases and J gave up 7 bases, with 13 bases separating them. The CDR3 totals 15 residues. Per germline, CDR1 SGDLS and CDR2 YYNGEE. The CDR3 region is CASSVGDQAGEKLFF. CDR3 DNA sequence: TGTGCCAGCAGCGTAGGGGATCAGGCGGGTGAAAAACTGTTTTTT.

The chain combines TRBV29-1 with TRBJ1-1; D gene uncertain. CDR1 is SQVTM and CDR2 is ANQGSEA in the germline V gene. Trimming pared 3 bases from V and 2 bases from J, leaving 10 bases between. The CDR3 runs to 13 residues. CDR3: CSVEGRVNTEAFF. The CDR3 region has the DNA TGCAGCGTTGAGGGCAGAGTAAACACTGAAGCTTTCTTT.

This sequence joins TRBV28 and TRBJ2-1; TRBD2 matches 11 bases. V lost 5 bases to trimming and J lost 4 bases; unmatched junction nucleotides: 7. The CDR3 totals 16 residues. The germline CDR1 and CDR2 sequences are MDHEN and SYDVKM. The CDR3 sequence: CASSQPGTSGYNEQFF. The DNA of the CDR3 is TGTGCCAGCAGTCAACCCGGGACTAGCGGATACAATGAGCAGTTCTTC.

V usage is TRBV29-1 and J usage is TRBJ1-5; 8 positions agree with TRBD1. Germline V CDR1 and CDR2: SQVTM, ANQGSEA. J lost 7 bases, V lost 4 bases, and 18 bases had no gene match. This CDR3 is 17 amino acids long. CDR3 in amino acids: CSVADRGDDRSGQPQHF. In DNA, the CDR3 is TGCAGCGTTGCCGACAGGGGAGACGATAGATCGGGACAGCCCCAGCATTTT.